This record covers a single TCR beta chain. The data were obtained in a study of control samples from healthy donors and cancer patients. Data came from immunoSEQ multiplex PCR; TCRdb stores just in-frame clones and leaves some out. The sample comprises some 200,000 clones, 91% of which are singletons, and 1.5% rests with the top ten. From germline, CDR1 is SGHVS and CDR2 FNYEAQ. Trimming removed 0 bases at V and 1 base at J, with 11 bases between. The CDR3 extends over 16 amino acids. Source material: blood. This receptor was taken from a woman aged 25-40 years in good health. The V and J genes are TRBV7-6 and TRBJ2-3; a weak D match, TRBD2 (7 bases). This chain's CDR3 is CASSLARGGGTDTQYF. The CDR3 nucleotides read TGTGCCAGCAGCTTAGCGAGGGGGGGCGGCACAGATACGCAGTATTTT.